The rows below give T cell receptor beta chains drawn from one sample of a study of blood T cells in healthy people across ages. MiXCR, applied by TCRdb to the 5' RACE reads, yields one record per CDR3 protein. Here the sample spans roughly 930,000 distinct CDR3 sequences, 45% to 50% being singletons. The sequenced material came from blood. These receptor sequences come from a man aged 30 to 45 in good health. The CDR3 runs from the conserved cysteine through the conserved F or W. A D gene is named only where the DNA matches it firmly. Clone size, where shown, is once, few, many, or a class for clones that have expanded.

J | V | D | size | DNA | CDR3
TRBJ2-7 | TRBV7-9 | - | - | TGTGCCAGCTCCGGACTCCTAGGCTACGAGCAGTACTTC | CASSGLLGYEQYF
TRBJ1-1 | TRBV10-3 | TRBD1 | once | TGTGCCACCAGGACAGGGGATATAAACACTGAAGCTTTCTTT | CATRTGDINTEAFF
TRBJ2-3 | TRBV4-1 | - | - | TGCGCCAGCAGCCAAGTTTCGGGGTCAGATACGCAGTATTTT | CASSQVSGSDTQYF
TRBJ1-4 | TRBV9 | TRBD1 | - | TGTGCCAGCAGCGTACGCAGCGGGACAGCCAATGAAAAACTGTTTTTT | CASSVRSGTANEKLFF
TRBJ2-3 | TRBV14 | - | - | TGTGCCAGCAGCCAAGAAAAAGTGCGGGGTAGCTTACGCACAGATACGCAGTATTTT | CASSQEKVRGSLRTDTQYF
TRBJ2-5 | TRBV4-3 | TRBD2 | - | TGCGCCAGCAGCCAAGTTCTTGCGCGGGGGGGCCAAGAGACCCAGTACTTC | CASSQVLARGGQETQYF
TRBJ2-1 | TRBV12-3/TRBV12-4 | TRBD1 | - | TGTGCCAGCAGTTTCTTCCGTGGGACAGGGGGCGGGAATGAGCAGTTCTTC | CASSFFRGTGGGNEQFF
TRBJ1-1 | TRBV20-1 | TRBD1 | - | TGCAGTGCTGGACAGGGGTCTTCGAACACTGAAGCTTTCTTT | CSAGQGSSNTEAFF
TRBJ1-4 | TRBV2 | TRBD1 | many | TGTGCCAGCATCCAACAGGGGCAGTCACAGGAAAAACTGTTTTTT | CASIQQGQSQEKLFF
TRBJ2-3 | TRBV7-2 | - | - | TGTGCCAGCAGCAAACCCCTGGGCGAGGGCACAGATACGCAGTATTTT | CASSKPLGEGTDTQYF
TRBJ2-5 | TRBV6-2/TRBV6-3 | - | - | TGTGCCAGCAGTGCGGACGGGACATCCGCAGAGCAGTACTTC | CASSADGTSAEQYF
TRBJ2-7 | TRBV3-1 | - | - | TGTGCCAGCAGCCTCGTAGTGAGCGGTCCGTCCTACGAGCAGTACTTC | CASSLVVSGPSYEQYF
TRBJ1-1 | TRBV7-9 | - | - | TGTGCCAGCAGCTCCCCGGGGTCGGGCACTGAAGCTTTCTTT | CASSSPGSGTEAFF
TRBJ1-5 | TRBV5-1 | - | - | TGCGCCAGCAGAACTACCGCGGATAGCAATCAGCCCCAGCATTTT | CASRTTADSNQPQHF
TRBJ1-6 | TRBV5-5 | TRBD1 | - | TGTGCCAGCAGCTTGGGACAGGGGGCGTCGTCGCCCCTCCGCTTT | CASSLGQGASSPLRF
TRBJ2-1 | TRBV3-1 | - | few | TGTGCCAGCAGCCAAATGCGGGACCTCTCCTACAATGAGCAGTTCTTC | CASSQMRDLSYNEQFF
TRBJ2-2 | TRBV12-3/TRBV12-4 | - | - | TGTGCCAGCTTTCGGATGACCGGGGAGCTGTTTTTT | CASFRMTGELFF
TRBJ2-5 | TRBV6-5 | - | - | TGTGCCAGCAGTACCCGGTGGGGAGAGGAGACCCAGTACTTC | CASSTRWGEETQYF
TRBJ2-7 | TRBV28 | - | few | TGTGCCAGCACCCCATGGGAGGCAAGCTCCTACGAGCAGTACTTC | CASTPWEASSYEQYF
TRBJ2-7 | TRBV12-3/TRBV12-4 | TRBD2 | - | TGTGCCAGCAGTCAGAGCGGGGGCACATCCTACGAGCAGTACTTC | CASSQSGGTSYEQYF
TRBJ1-3 | TRBV25-1 | - | - | TGTGCCAGCACCCTCGCGGGGGGGGACACCATATATTTT | CASTLAGGDTIYF
TRBJ1-6 | TRBV4-2 | - | - | TGTGCCTGCAGCCAAGAGATAGGACCCTATAATTCACCCCTCCACTTT | CACSQEIGPYNSPLHF
TRBJ2-7 | TRBV4-1 | - | - | TGCGCCAGCAGCCAAAACGTACAGGCCTCCTACGAGCAGTACTTC | CASSQNVQASYEQYF
TRBJ2-7 | TRBV4-1 | - | - | TGCGCCAGCAGCCAAGAAGAAGGAGGGGGATACGAGCAGTACTTC | CASSQEEGGGYEQYF
TRBJ2-7 | TRBV29-1 | - | - | TGCAGCGGTACTCAGGAGGCCCCCTACGAGCAGTACTTC | CSGTQEAPYEQYF
TRBJ2-1 | TRBV7-2 | - | many | TGTGCCAGCAGTCCGAGACGGGGAAATGAGCAGTTCTTC | CASSPRRGNEQFF